This T cell receptor (beta chain) was sequenced for a study of cytomegalovirus exposure and HLA in healthy donors. This PCR relied on a set of 60 Vbeta primers and 13 Jbeta primers. Data came from immunoSEQ multiplex PCR; TCRdb stores just in-frame clones and leaves some out. In the table there are about 160,000 clones, less than 90% of which are singletons. At sampling all donors were nominally healthy, likely with unrecorded immune exposures. Germline V gene data show CDR1 as SGHDT and CDR2 as YYEEEE. The CDR3 loop spans 14 amino acids. Trimming removed 0 bases at V and 4 bases at J, with 10 bases between. Concerning this clone: Its antigen is not identified.

General study findings and limits: The productive fraction for most TCR beta V segments was about 87% or about 30% in an earlier analysis. In a later analysis, HLA-C alleles had the fewest associated TCRs, DRB1 alleles the most.

The V call is TRBV5-6, the J call TRBJ1-1; D is uncertain. Sequencing was performed on PBMCs. This receptor was identified in a man between 18 and 35 years old in good health and CMV-seronegative. DNA of the CDR3: TGTGCCAGCAGCTTGGCCTATGTTGGCACTGAAGCTTTCTTT. This gives the protein CASSLAYVGTEAFF.